The clone carrying this TCR beta chain was seen only a few times. Antigen unknown. The CDR3 has 13 residues. Germline V gene sequence: CDR1 LNHDA, CDR2 SQIVND (reference sequence). The V end was cut by 3 bases, the J end by 4 bases, with 9 bases between. Expressed TCRB transcripts were sequenced because the entire RNA isolate underwent reverse transcription. The table came from immunoSEQ multiplex PCR; TCRdb's copy has only in-frame clones and leaves some out. The sample includes hundreds of thousands of clones, about 17% of them seen just once. This record belongs to a study of beta chain features in type 1 diabetes. Study observations and caveats: Cells with high TCR expression could be over-represented by cDNA sequencing. It was among patients, rather than healthy donors, that naive, central memory and Treg TCRB repertoires appeared more similar.

Staining for CD45RO/CCR7/CD25/CD127/CD95/CD27 allowed sorting of CD4+ naive, central memory, regulatory and stem cell-like memory cells. The genes are TRBV19 and TRBJ2-5; D is uncertain. Sequencing was carried out using naive CD4+ T cells from blood. The receptor's source is a woman between 18 and 29 years old in good health. The CDR3: CASSIKWGETQYF. CDR3 DNA sequence: TGTGCCAGTAGTATTAAATGGGGAGAGACCCAGTACTTC.